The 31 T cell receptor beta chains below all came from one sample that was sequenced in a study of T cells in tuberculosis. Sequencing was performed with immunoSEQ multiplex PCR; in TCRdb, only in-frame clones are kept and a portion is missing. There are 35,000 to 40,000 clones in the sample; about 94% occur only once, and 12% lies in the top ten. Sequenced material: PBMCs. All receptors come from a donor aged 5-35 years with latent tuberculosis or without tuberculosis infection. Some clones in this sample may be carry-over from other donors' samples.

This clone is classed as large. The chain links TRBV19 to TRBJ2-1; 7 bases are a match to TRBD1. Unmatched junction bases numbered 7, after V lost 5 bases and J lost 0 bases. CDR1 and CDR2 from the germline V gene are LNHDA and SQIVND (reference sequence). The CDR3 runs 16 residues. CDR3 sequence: CASSPTGVGSYNEQFF. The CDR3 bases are TGTGCCAGTAGTCCAACAGGGGTAGGCTCCTACAATGAGCAGTTCTTC.

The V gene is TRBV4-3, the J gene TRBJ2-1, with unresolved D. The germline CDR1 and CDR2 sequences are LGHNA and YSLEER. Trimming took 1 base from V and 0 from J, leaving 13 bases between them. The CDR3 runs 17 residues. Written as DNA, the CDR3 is TGCGCCAGCAGCCAAGGTTTCGCACCTAGCTCCTACAATGAGCAGTTCTTC. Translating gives CASSQGFAPSSYNEQFF.

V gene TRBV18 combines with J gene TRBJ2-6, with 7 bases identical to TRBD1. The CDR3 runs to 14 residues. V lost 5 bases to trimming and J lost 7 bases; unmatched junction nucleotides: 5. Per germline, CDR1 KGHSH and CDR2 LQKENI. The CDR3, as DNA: TGTGCCAGCTCAACAGGGGATCGAGCCAACGTCCTGACTTTC. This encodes CASSTGDRANVLTF.

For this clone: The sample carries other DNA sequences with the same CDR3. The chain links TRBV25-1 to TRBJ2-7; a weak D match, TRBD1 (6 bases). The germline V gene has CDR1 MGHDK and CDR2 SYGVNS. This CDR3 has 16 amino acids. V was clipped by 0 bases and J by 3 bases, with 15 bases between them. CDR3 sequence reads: CASSEYGQRGNYEQYF. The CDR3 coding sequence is TGTGCCAGCAGTGAATACGGACAGAGGGGGAACTACGAGCAGTACTTC.

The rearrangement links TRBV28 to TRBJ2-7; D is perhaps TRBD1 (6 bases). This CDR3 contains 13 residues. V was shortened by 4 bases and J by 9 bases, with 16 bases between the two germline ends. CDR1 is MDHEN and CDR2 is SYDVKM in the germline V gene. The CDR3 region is CASSSTTGTGQYF. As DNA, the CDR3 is TGTGCCAGCAGTTCCACGACAGGAACTGGGCAGTACTTC.

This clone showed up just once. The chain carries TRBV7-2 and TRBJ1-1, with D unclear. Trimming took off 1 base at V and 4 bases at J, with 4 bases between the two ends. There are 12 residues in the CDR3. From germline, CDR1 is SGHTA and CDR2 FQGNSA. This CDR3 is CASSLVVTEAFF. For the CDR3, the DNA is TGTGCCAGCAGCTTAGTAGTCACTGAAGCTTTCTTT.

The CDR3 loop is CASSHPPGQGIGGYTF. The CDR3 nucleotides are TGCGCCAGCAGCCACCCCCCGGGACAGGGGATAGGGGGCTACACCTTC. The V gene is TRBV4-3, the J gene TRBJ1-2; 10 positions match TRBD1. V trimming: 3 bases; J trimming: 8 bases; junction bases outside the gene matches: 12. The CDR3 sequence is 16 residues long. The germline CDR1 and CDR2 sequences are LGHNA and YSLEER.

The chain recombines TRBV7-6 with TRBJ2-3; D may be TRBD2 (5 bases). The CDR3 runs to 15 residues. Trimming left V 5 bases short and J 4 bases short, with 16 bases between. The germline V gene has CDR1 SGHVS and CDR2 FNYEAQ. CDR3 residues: CASSPRDGYADTQYF. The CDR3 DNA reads TGTGCCAGCAGCCCCCGGGATGGATACGCAGATACGCAGTATTTT.

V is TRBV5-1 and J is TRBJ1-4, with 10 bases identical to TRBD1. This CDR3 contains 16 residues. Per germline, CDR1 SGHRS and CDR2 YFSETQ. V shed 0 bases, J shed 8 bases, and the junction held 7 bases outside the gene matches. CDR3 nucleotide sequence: TGCGCCAGCAGCTTGGACCTGGGACAGGGGCGCGAAAAACTGTTTTTT. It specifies CASSLDLGQGREKLFF.

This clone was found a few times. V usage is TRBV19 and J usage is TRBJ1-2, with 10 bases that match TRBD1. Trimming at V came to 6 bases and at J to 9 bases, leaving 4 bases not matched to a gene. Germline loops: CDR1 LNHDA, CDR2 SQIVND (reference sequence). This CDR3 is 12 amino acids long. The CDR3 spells CASRQGQGSYTF. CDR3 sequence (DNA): TGTGCCAGTAGACAGGGACAGGGGAGCTACACCTTC.

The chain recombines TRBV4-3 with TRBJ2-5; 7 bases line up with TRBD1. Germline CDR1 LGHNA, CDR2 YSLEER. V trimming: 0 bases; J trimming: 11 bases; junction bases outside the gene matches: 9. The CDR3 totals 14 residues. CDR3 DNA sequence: TGCGCCAGCAGCCAAGAACCCGACAGGGTCGGGCAGTACTTC. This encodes CASSQEPDRVGQYF.

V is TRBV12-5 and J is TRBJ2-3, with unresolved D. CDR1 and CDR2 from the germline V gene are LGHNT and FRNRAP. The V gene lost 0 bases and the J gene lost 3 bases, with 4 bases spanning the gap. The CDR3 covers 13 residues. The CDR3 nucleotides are TGTGCTAGTGGTTTGGTACGGACAGATACGCAGTATTTT. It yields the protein CASGLVRTDTQYF.

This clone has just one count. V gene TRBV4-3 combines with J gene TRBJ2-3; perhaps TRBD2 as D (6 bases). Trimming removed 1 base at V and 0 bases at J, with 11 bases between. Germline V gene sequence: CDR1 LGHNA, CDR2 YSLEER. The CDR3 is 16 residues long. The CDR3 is CASSQGAAGSTDTQYF. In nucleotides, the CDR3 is TGCGCCAGCAGCCAAGGAGCCGCGGGGAGCACAGATACGCAGTATTTT.

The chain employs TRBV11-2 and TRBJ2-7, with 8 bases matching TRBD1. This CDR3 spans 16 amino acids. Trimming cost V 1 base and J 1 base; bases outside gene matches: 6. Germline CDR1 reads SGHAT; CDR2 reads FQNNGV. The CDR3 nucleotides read TGTGCCAGCAGCTTAGGAGGGACAGGCCCATCCTACGAGCAGTACTTC. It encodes CASSLGGTGPSYEQYF.

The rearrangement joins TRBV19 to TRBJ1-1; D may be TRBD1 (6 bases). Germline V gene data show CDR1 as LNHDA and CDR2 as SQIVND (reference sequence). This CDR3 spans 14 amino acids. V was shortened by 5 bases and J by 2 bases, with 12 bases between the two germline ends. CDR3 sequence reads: CASSARTVNTEAFF. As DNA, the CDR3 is TGTGCCAGTAGTGCCCGGACAGTCAACACTGAAGCTTTCTTT.

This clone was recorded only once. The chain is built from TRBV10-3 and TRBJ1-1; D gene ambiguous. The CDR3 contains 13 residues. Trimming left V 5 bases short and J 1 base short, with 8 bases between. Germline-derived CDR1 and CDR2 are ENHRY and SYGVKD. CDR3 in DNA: TGTGCCATCAGTAGGCAGGAGAACACTGAAGCTTTCTTT. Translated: CAISRQENTEAFF.

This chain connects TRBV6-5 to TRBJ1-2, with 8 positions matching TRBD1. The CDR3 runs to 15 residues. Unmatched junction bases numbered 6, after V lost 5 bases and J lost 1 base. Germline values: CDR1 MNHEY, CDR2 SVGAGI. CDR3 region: CASSPGQARNYGYTF. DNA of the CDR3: TGTGCCAGCAGTCCGGGACAGGCCCGTAACTATGGCTACACCTTC.

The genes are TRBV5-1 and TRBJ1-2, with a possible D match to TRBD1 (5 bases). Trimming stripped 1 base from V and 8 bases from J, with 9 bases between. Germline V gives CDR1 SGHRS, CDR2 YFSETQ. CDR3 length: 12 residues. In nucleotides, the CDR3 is TGCGCCAGCAGCTTGAGGCAGGGCGGCTACACCTTC. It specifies CASSLRQGGYTF.

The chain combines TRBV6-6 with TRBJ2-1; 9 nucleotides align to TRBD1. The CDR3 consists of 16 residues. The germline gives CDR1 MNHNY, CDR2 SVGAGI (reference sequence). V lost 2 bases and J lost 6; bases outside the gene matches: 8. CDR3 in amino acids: CASSYLEGQGVNEQFF. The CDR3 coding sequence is TGTGCCAGCAGTTACCTCGAGGGACAGGGAGTCAATGAGCAGTTCTTC.

The CDR3 DNA sequence: TGTGCCAGCAGTCCCCCGGGGAGGGGAGGGAGTTCGTACTTC. Its protein product is CASSPPGRGGSSYF. This chain connects TRBV6-5 to TRBJ2-4; 7 bases fit TRBD2. Germline V gene data show CDR1 as MNHEY and CDR2 as SVGAGI. V gave up 5 bases and J gave up 15 bases; unmatched junction bases: 16. CDR3 length: 14 amino acids.

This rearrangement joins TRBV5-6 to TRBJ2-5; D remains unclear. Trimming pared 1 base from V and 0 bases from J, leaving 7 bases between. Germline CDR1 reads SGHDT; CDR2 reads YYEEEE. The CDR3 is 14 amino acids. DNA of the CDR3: TGTGCCAGCAGCTTGCATAGCTACCAAGAGACCCAGTACTTC. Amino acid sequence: CASSLHSYQETQYF.

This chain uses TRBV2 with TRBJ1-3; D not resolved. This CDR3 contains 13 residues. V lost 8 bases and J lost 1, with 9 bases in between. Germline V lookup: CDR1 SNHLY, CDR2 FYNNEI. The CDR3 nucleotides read TGTGCCAGCGGACTGTCGTCTGGAAACACCATATATTTT. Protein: CASGLSSGNTIYF.

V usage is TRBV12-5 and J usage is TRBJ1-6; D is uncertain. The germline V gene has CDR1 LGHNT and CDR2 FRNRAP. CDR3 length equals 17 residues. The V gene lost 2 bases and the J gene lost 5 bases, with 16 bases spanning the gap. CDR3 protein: CASGLMGIIKDNSPLHF. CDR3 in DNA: TGTGCTAGTGGTTTGATGGGCATAATCAAAGATAATTCACCCCTCCACTTT.

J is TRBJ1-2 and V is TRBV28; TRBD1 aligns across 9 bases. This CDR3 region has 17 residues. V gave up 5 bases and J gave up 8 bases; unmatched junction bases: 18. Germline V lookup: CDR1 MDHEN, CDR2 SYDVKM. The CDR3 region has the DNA TGTGCCAGCAGTCTAAGATGGACAGGGGAAATGTTTTCCGGCTACACCTTC. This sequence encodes CASSLRWTGEMFSGYTF.

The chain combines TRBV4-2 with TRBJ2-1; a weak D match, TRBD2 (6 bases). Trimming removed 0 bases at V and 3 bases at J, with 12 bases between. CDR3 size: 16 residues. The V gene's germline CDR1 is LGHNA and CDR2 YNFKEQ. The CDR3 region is CASSQDLRGLYNEQFF. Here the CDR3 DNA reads TGTGCCAGCAGCCAAGATCTGAGGGGACTCTACAATGAGCAGTTCTTC.

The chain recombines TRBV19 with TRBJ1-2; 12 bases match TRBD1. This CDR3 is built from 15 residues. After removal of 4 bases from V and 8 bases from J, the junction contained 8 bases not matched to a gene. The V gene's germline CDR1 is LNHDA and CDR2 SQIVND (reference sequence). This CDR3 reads CASSTTGQGAGGYTF. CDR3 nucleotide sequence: TGTGCCAGTAGTACTACGGGACAGGGGGCTGGGGGCTACACCTTC.

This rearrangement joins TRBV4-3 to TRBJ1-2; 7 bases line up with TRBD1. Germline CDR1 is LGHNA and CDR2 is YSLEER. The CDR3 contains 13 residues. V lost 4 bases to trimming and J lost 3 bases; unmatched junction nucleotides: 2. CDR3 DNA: TGCGCCAGCAGCCGTGGACAGGACTATGGCTACACCTTC. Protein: CASSRGQDYGYTF.

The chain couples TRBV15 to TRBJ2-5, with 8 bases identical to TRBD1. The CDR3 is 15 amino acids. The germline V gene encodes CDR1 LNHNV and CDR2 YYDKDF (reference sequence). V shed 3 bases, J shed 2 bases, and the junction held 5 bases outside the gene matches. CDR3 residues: CATSRPTGGQETQYF. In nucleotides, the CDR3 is TGTGCCACCAGCAGGCCCACAGGGGGTCAAGAGACCCAGTACTTC.

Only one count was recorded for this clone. CDR3 region: CASSAGGPYNEQFF. The CDR3 nucleotides read TGTGCCAGCAGCGCGGGGGGGCCCTACAATGAGCAGTTCTTC. The chain combines TRBV11-2 with TRBJ2-1; 9 bases are a match to TRBD2. The length of the CDR3 is 14 residues. Germline CDR1 SGHAT, CDR2 FQNNGV. The ends lost 5 bases at V and 2 bases at J; junction bases unmatched: 1.

CDR3 sequence: CASSTRTGVNNQPQHF. CDR3 bases: TGTGCCAGCAGCACCCGGACAGGGGTTAACAATCAGCCCCAGCATTTT. The chain has TRBV7-2 and TRBJ1-5; 9 bases line up with TRBD1. The CDR3 loop spans 16 amino acids. Per the germline V gene, CDR1 is SGHTA and CDR2 is FQGNSA. With 5 bases clipped from V and 3 bases from J, the junction kept 8 bases outside the gene matches. Variable domain in full (rest from reference TRBV7-2 and TRBJ1-5): GAGVSQSPSNKVTEKGKDVELRCDPISGHTALYWYRQSLGQGLEFLIYFQGNSAPDKSGLPSDRFSAERTGGSVSTLTIQRTQQEDSAVYLCASSTRTGVNNQPQHFGDGTRLSIL.

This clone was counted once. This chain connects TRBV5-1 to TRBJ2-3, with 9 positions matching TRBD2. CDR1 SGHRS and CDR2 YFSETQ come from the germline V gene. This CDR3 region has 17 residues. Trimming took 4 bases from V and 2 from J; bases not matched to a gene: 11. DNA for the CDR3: TGCGCCAGCAGCGCCCCGGGGAGCGGGGGGTACACAGATACGCAGTATTTT. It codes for CASSAPGSGGYTDTQYF.